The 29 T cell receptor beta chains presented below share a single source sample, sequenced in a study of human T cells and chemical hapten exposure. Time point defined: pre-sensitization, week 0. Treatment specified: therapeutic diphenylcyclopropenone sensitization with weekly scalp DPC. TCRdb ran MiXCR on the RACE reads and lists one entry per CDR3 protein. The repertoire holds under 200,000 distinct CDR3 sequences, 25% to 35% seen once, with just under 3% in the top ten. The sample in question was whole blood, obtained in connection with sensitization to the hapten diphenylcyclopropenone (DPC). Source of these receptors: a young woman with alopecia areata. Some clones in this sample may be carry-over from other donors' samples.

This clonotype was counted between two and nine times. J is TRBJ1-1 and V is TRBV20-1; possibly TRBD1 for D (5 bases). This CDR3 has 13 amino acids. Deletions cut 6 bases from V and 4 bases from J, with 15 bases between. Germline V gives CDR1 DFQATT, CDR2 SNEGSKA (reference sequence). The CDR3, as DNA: TGCAGTGCCGAGGACAACCGGGGCACTGAAGCTTTCTTT. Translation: CSAEDNRGTEAFF.

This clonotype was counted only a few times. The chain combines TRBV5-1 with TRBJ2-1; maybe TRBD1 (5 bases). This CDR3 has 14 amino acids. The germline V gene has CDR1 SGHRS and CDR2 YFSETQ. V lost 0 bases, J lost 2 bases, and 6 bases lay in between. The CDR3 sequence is CASSLEGAYNEQFF. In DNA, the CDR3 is TGCGCCAGCAGCTTGGAAGGGGCCTACAATGAGCAGTTCTTC. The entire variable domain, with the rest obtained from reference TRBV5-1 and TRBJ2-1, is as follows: KAGVTQTPRYLIKTRGQQVTLSCSPISGHRSVSWYQQTPGQGLQFLFEYFSETQRNKGNFPGRFSGRQFSNSRSEMNVSTLELGDSALYLCASSLEGAYNEQFFGPGTRLTVL.

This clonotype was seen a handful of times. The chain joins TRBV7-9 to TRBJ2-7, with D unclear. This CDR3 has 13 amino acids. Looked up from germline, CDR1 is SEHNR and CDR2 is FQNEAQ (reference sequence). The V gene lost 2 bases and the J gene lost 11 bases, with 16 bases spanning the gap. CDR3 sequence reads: CASSLSGGDKEYF. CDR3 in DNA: TGTGCCAGCAGCTTAAGTGGTGGTGACAAGGAGTACTTC.

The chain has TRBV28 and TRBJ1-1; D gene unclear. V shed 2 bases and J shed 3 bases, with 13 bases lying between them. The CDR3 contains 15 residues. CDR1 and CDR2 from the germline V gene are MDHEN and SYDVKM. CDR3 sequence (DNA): TGTGCCAGCAGTTTACAGTTGGGCAGTTACACTGAAGCTTTCTTT. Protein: CASSLQLGSYTEAFF.

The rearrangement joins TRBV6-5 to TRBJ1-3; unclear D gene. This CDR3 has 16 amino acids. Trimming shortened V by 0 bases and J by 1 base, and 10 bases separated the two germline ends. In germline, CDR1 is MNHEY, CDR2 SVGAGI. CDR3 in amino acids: CASSYSNQPSGNTIYF. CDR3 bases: TGTGCCAGCAGTTACTCGAACCAGCCATCTGGAAACACCATATATTTT.

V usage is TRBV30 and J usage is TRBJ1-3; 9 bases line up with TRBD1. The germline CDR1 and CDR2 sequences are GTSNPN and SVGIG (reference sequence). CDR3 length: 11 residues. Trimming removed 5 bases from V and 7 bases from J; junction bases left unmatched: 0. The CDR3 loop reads CAWGQGNTIYF. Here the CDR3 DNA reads TGTGCCTGGGGACAGGGGAACACCATATATTTT.

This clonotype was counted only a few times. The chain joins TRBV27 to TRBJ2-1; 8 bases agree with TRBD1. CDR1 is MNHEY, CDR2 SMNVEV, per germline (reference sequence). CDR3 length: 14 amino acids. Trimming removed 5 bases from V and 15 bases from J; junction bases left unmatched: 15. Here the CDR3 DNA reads TGTGCCAGCAGTCCTCTTGGTGGTCGGACAGGGTTGTTCTTC. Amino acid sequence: CASSPLGGRTGLFF.

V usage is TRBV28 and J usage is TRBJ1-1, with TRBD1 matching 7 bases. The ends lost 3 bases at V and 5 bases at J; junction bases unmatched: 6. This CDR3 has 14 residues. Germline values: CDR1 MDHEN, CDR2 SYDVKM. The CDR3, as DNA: TGTGCCAGCAGTTTGGGACAGCGAGGGACTGAAGCTTTCTTT. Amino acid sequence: CASSLGQRGTEAFF.

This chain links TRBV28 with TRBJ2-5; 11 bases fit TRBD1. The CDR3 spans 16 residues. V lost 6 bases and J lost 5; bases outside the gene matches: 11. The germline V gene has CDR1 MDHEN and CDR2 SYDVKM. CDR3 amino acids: CASRSSGQGALETQYF. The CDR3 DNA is TGTGCCAGCAGGTCCTCCGGACAGGGGGCCTTGGAGACCCAGTACTTC.

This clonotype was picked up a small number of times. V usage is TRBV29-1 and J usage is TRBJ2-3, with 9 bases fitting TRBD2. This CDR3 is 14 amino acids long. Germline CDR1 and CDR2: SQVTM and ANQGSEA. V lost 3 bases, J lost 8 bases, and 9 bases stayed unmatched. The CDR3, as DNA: TGCAGCGTTGATTCTAGCGGGAACATAGGTACGCAGTATTTT. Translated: CSVDSSGNIGTQYF.

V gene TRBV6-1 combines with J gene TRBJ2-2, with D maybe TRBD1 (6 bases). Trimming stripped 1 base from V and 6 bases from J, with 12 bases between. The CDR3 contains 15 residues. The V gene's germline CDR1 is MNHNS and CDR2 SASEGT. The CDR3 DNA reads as TGTGCCAGCAGTGAAGTGCCAGGGGTACCCGGGGAGCTGTTTTTT. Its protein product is CASSEVPGVPGELFF.

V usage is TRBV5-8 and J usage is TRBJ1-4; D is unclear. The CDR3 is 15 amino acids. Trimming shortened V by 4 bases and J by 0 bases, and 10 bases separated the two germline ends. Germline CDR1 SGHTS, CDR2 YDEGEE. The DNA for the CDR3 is TGTGCCAGCAGCACCGGACGGACAACTAATGAAAAACTGTTTTTT. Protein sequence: CASSTGRTTNEKLFF. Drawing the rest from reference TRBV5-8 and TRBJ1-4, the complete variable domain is EAGVTQSPTHLIKTRGQQATLRCSPISGHTSVYWYQQALGLGLQFLLWYDEGEERNRGNFPPRFSGRQFPNYSSELNVNALELEDSALYLCASSTGRTTNEKLFFGSGTQLSVL.

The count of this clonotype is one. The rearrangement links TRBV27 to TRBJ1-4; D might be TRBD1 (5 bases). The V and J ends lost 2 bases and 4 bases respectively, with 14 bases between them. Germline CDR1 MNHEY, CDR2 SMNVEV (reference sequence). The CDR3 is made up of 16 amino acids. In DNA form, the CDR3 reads TGTGCCAGCAGTTTACGGCAGGGAGGCGGTAATGAAAAACTGTTTTTT. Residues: CASSLRQGGGNEKLFF.

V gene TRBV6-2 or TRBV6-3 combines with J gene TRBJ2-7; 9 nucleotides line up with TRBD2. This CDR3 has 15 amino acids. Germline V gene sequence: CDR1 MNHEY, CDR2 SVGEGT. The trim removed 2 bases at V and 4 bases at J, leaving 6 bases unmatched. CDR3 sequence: CASSYDGTSIYEQYF. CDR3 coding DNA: TGTGCCAGCAGTTACGACGGGACTAGCATTTACGAGCAGTACTTC.

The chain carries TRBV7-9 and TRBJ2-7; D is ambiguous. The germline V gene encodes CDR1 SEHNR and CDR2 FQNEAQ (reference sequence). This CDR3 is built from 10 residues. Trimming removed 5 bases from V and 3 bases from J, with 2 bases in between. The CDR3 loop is CASSNYEQYF. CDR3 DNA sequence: TGTGCCAGCAGCAACTACGAGCAGTACTTC. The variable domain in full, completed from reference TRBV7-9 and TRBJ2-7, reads DTGVSQNPRHKITKRGQNVTFRCDPISEHNRLYWYRQTLGQGPEFLTYFQNEAQLEKSRLLSDRFSAERPKGSFSTLEIQRTEQGDSAMYLCASSNYEQYFGPGTRLTVT.

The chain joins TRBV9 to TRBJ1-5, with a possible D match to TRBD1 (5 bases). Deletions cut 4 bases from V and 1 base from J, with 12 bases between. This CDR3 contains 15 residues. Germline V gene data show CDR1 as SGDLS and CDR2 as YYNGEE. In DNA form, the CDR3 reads TGTGCCAGCAGCCCCCACGGGGACAGCAATCAGCCCCAGCATTTT. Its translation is CASSPHGDSNQPQHF.

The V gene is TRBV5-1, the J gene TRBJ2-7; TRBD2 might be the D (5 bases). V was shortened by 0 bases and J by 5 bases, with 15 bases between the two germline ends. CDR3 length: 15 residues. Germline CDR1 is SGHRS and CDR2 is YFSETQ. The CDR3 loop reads CASSLASLFGDEQYF. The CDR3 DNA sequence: TGCGCCAGCAGCTTGGCCTCACTATTCGGGGACGAGCAGTACTTC.

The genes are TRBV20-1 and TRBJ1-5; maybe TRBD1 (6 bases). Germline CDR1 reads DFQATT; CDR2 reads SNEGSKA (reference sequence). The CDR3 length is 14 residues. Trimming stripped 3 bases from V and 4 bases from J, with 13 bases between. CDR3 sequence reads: CSASGGADNQPQHF. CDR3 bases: TGCAGTGCTAGCGGGGGGGCAGATAATCAGCCCCAGCATTTT.

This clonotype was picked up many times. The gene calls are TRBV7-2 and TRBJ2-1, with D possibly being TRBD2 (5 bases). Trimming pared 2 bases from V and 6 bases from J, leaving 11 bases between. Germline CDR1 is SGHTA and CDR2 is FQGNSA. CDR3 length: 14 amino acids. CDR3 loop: CASSLSGIFNEQFF. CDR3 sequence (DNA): TGTGCCAGCAGCTTATCCGGGATCTTCAATGAGCAGTTCTTC.

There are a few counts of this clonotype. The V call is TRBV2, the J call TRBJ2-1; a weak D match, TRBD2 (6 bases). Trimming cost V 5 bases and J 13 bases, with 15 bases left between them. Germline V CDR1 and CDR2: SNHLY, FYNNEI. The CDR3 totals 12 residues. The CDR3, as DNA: TGTGCCAGCAGTACCGGGGGTTTTCTACAGTTCTTC. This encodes CASSTGGFLQFF.

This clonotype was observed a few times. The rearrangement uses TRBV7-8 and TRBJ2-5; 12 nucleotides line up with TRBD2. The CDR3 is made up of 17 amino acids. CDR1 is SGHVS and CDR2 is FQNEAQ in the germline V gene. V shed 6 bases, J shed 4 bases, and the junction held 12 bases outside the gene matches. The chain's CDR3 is CASRPPLAGGRGETQYF. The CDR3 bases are TGTGCCAGCAGACCCCCCCTAGCGGGGGGGCGTGGAGAGACCCAGTACTTC. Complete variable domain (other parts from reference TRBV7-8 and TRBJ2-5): GAGVSQSPRYKVAKRGQDVALRCDPISGHVSLFWYQQALGQGPEFLTYFQNEAQLDKSGLPSDRFFAERPEGSVSTLKIQRTQQEDSAVYLCASRPPLAGGRGETQYFGPGTRLLVL.

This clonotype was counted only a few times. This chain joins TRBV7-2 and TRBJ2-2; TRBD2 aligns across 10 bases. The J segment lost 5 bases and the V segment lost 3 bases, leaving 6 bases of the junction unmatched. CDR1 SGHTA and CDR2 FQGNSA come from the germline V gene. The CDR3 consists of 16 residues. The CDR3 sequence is CASSLPSGRVTGELFF. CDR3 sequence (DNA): TGTGCCAGCAGCTTGCCAAGCGGGAGGGTTACCGGGGAGCTGTTTTTT.

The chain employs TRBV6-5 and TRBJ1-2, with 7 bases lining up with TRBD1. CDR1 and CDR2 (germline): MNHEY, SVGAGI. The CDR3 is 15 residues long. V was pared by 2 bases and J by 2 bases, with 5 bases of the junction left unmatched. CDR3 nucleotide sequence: TGTGCCAGCAGTTACGGGACAGCAGTCAACTATGGCTACACCTTC. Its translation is CASSYGTAVNYGYTF.

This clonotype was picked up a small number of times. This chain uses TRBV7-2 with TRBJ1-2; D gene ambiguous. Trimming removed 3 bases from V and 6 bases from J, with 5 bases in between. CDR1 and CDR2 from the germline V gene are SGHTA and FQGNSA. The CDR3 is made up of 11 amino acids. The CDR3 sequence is CASSLGHGYTF. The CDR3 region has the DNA TGTGCCAGCAGCTTGGGCCATGGCTACACCTTC.

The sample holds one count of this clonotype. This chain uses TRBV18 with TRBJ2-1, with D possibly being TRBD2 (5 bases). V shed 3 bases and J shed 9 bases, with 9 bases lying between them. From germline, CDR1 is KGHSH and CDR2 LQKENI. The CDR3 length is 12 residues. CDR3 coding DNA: TGTGCCAGCTCACCGGCTAGCACTGAGCAGTTCTTC. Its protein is CASSPASTEQFF.

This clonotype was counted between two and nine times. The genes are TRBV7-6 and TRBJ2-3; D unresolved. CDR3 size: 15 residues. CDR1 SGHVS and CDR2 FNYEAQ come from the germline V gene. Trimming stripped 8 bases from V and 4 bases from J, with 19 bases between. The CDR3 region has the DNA TGTGCCAGCGCCCCCGAAGCACAAAGCGCAGATACGCAGTATTTT. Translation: CASAPEAQSADTQYF.

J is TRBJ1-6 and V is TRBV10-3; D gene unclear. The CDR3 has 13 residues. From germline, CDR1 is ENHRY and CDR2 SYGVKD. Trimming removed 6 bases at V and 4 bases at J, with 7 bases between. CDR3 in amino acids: CAIRPMYNSPLHF. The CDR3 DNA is TGTGCCATCAGGCCTATGTATAATTCACCCCTCCACTTT.

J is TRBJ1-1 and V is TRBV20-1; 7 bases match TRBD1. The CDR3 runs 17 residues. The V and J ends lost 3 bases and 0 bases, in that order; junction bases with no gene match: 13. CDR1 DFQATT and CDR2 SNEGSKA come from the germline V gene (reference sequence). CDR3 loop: CSASFQNRGWLNTEAFF. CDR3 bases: TGCAGTGCTAGCTTCCAAAACAGGGGCTGGTTGAACACTGAAGCTTTCTTT.

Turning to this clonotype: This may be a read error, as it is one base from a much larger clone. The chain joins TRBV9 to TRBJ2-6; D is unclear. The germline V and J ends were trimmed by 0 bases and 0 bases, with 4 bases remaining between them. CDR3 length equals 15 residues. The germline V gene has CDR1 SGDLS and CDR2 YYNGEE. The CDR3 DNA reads TGTGCCAGCAGCGTAGCCGTCTCTGGGGCCAACGTCCTGACTTTC. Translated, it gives CASSVAVSGANVLTF.